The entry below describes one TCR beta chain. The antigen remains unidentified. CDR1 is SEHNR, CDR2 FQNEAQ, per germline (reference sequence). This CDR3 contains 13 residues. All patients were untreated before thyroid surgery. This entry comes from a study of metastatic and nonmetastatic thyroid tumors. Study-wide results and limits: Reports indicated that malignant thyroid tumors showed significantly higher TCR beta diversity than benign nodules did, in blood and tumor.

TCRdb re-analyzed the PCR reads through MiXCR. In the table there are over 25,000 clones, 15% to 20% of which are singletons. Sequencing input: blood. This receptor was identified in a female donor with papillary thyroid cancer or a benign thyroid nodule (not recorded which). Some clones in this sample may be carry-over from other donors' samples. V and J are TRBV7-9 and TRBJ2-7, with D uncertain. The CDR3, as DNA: TGTGGCCGCAGCCTACCCCCCCTCTACGAGCAGTACTTC. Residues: CGRSLPPLYEQYF.